This T cell receptor (beta chain) was identified during a study of shared T cell receptors in the human thymus. Repertoires were generated with immunoSEQ multiplex PCR, while TCRdb's copy carries only in-frame clones and drops some. Of about 710,000 clones listed, approximately 87% were seen once; the top ten hold roughly 0.0086%. The junction had 14 bases not matched to a gene; V was cut back by 8 bases and J by 0 bases. CDR1 is SNHLY, CDR2 FYNNEI, per germline. The CDR3 contains 17 residues. This same sample was also part of a study on human thymus T cells. That work adds: Thymic tissue was derived from resections collected during corrective heart surgery.

The sequenced material came from thymocytes. The chain has TRBV2 and TRBJ2-7, with TRBD1 identical over 9 bases. The clonotype was recovered from a boy younger than two with a congenital heart defect. This CDR3 is CASDGTGPFRSSYEQYF. The CDR3 DNA reads TGTGCCAGCGACGGGACAGGGCCTTTCAGGAGCTCCTACGAGCAGTACTTC.